These T cell receptor beta chains were read from a single sample in a study of human T cells and chemical hapten exposure. MiXCR, applied by TCRdb to the RACE reads, yields one record per CDR3 protein. Here the sample spans approximately 74,000 distinct CDR3 sequences, 25% to 40% being singletons. The specimen was whole blood, collected in connection with sensitization to the hapten diphenylcyclopropenone (DPC). Receptors originate from a man in his forties with alopecia areata. Some clones in this sample may be carry-over from other donors' samples. Each CDR3 is given with its conserved first and last residue. Fields, in order: D gene, V gene, J gene, clone size, CDR3 protein, CDR3 DNA. A D gene is named only where the DNA matches it firmly. Not every row has a clone size; where given, it reads once, few, many or a size class.

>-|TRBV7-2|TRBJ2-3|once
CASSLDGRARTTDTQYF
TGTGCCAGCAGCTTAGATGGTAGGGCCCGCACCACAGATACGCAGTATTTT
>-|TRBV12-3/TRBV12-4|TRBJ1-6|many
CASSLEGSPLHF
TGTGCCAGCAGTTTAGAGGGTTCACCCCTCCACTTT
>TRBD2|TRBV12-3/TRBV12-4|TRBJ2-1|-
CASSPRGAGGPNEQFF
TGTGCCAGCAGCCCTAGGGGAGCGGGAGGGCCCAATGAGCAGTTCTTC
>-|TRBV7-8|TRBJ2-3|-
CASSSSRNLRDTQYF
TGTGCCAGCAGCTCATCAAGGAATCTCAGAGATACGCAGTATTTT
>TRBD1|TRBV28|TRBJ2-1|-
CASSLGQGIRNEQFF
TGTGCCAGCAGTTTGGGACAGGGGATTCGCAATGAGCAGTTCTTC
>TRBD1|TRBV4-1|TRBJ2-1|-
CASSQDRDVEQFF
TGCGCCAGCAGCCAGGACAGGGACGTTGAGCAGTTCTTC
>TRBD2|TRBV5-6|TRBJ2-3|-
CASSLAGGEGRDTQYF
TGTGCCAGCAGCTTGGCCGGGGGGGAGGGCCGAGATACGCAGTATTTT
>-|TRBV27|TRBJ1-1|-
CASSPGPNTEAFF
TGTGCCAGCAGTCCGGGTCCGAACACTGAAGCTTTCTTT
>TRBD2|TRBV7-2|TRBJ2-1|-
CASTTSGSYNEQFF
TGTGCCAGCACGACTAGCGGATCCTACAATGAGCAGTTCTTC
>-|TRBV28|TRBJ2-4|-
CASSGGGRNIQYF
TGTGCCAGCAGTGGAGGTGGGAGAAACATTCAGTACTTC
>TRBD2|TRBV27|TRBJ2-7|few
CASSPATGTERGTYEQYF
TGTGCCAGCAGTCCAGCAACGGGTACCGAGCGGGGTACCTACGAGCAGTACTTC
>-|TRBV28|TRBJ2-6|-
CASSPGVSGANVLTF
TGTGCCAGCAGTCCAGGGGTTTCTGGGGCCAACGTCCTGACTTTC
>-|TRBV5-6|TRBJ1-1|few
CASSAEAFF
TGTGCCAGCAGCGCTGAAGCTTTCTTT
>-|TRBV27|TRBJ2-7|-
CASSIAIPLGEQYF
TGTGCCAGCAGCATTGCCATTCCCCTCGGAGAGCAGTACTTC
>-|TRBV6-5|TRBJ1-6|-
CASRISATPGSPLHF
TGTGCCAGCAGGATCAGTGCAACCCCGGGTTCACCCCTCCACTTT
>TRBD2|TRBV5-1|TRBJ2-4|-
CASSTSGTSDIQYF
TGCGCCAGCAGTACTAGCGGGACATCGGACATTCAGTACTTC
>TRBD2|TRBV5-8|TRBJ2-3|-
CASSLGGRTDTQYF
TGTGCCAGCAGCTTGGGCGGGAGGACAGATACGCAGTATTTT
>-|TRBV27|TRBJ2-7|few
CASSWGGGFNEQYF
TGTGCCAGCAGTTGGGGTGGGGGGTTCAACGAGCAGTACTTC
>-|TRBV5-6|TRBJ1-5|few
CASSWGGGKNTQHF
TGTGCCAGCAGCTGGGGAGGGGGAAAGAATACCCAGCATTTT
>-|TRBV11-1|TRBJ2-3|-
CASSPKTISRADTQYF
TGTGCCAGCAGCCCGAAGACAATAAGCAGGGCAGATACGCAGTATTTT
>TRBD2|TRBV5-1|TRBJ2-7|-
CASSLEGLAGVHQYF
TGCGCCAGCAGCTTGGAGGGACTAGCGGGAGTTCACCAGTACTTC
>-|TRBV7-9|TRBJ2-1|-
CASSFPDIYNEQFF
TGTGCCAGCAGCTTCCCGGACATATACAATGAGCAGTTCTTC
>TRBD1|TRBV24-1|TRBJ1-1|-
CATSDSTGGRTEAFF
TGTGCCACCAGTGACTCTACAGGGGGCCGTACTGAAGCTTTCTTT
>-|TRBV11-3|TRBJ2-3|-
CASSLGSVRADTQYF
TGTGCCAGCAGCTTGGGTAGCGTCCGCGCAGATACGCAGTATTTT
>-|TRBV28|TRBJ2-4|few
CASSNLAKNIQYF
TGTGCCAGCAGCAATCTAGCCAAAAACATTCAGTACTTC
>TRBD2|TRBV27|TRBJ2-7|-
CASSPGTSGHEQYF
TGTGCCAGCAGTCCTGGGACTAGCGGCCACGAGCAGTACTTC
>-|TRBV20-1|TRBJ1-3|-
CSAPTGNTIYF
TGCAGTGCTCCTACTGGAAACACCATATATTTT
>-|TRBV9|TRBJ1-3|-
CASSALNTIYF
TGTGCCAGCAGCGCCCTAAACACCATATATTTT
>TRBD2|TRBV6-2/TRBV6-3|TRBJ2-3|-
CASLPAGGRTDTQYF
TGTGCCAGCCTCCCTGCGGGAGGGAGAACAGATACGCAGTATTTT
>TRBD1|TRBV7-9|TRBJ2-7|-
CASSSSRDRGNPYEQYF
TGTGCCAGCAGCTCCAGCCGCGACAGGGGGAACCCCTACGAGCAGTACTTC
>TRBD2|TRBV7-2|TRBJ2-3|-
CASSPSSRGRAGDTQYF
TGTGCCAGCAGCCCGTCTTCCCGCGGGAGGGCAGGAGATACGCAGTATTTT